One sample yielded the 18 T cell receptor beta chains listed below, sequenced in a study of post-analysis software for immune sequencing data. No antigen is known for these receptors. Presence of unique molecular identifiers characterized the TCR beta cDNA libraries. A single record per CDR3 protein comes from TCRdb applying MiXCR to the PCR reads. The data show hundreds of thousands of distinct CDR3 sequences, with approximately 37% seen just once and less than 8% held by the top ten. Study results and limitations: TRBV5-6, TRBV5-1 and TRBV20-1 were among several TRBV segments more frequent in patients than controls.

Sequenced sample: blood. The receptors originated from a girl aged 2-10 years with multiple sclerosis.

This clonotype was observed a few times. The chain links TRBV6-6 to TRBJ2-1; 12 bases agree with TRBD2. Germline V lookup: CDR1 MNHNY, CDR2 SVGAGI (reference sequence). The J segment lost 10 bases and the V segment lost 0 bases, leaving 4 bases of the junction unmatched. The length of the CDR3 is 15 residues. In DNA form, the CDR3 reads TGTGCCAGCAGTTACTCGACTAGCGGGAGTATCGAGCAGTTCTTC. It codes for CASSYSTSGSIEQFF.

V is TRBV6-1 and J is TRBJ2-7; D perhaps matches TRBD2 (5 bases). This CDR3 region has 12 residues. The germline V gene encodes CDR1 MNHNS and CDR2 SASEGT. The V end lost 11 bases, the J end lost 4 bases, and 15 bases lay between the germline ends. CDR3 amino acids: CAGSSGLYEQYF. The CDR3 coding sequence is TGTGCCGGGTCCTCGGGATTGTACGAGCAGTACTTC.

CDR3 nucleotide sequence: TGTGCCAGCAGTTACGGACAGAACACTGAAGCTTTCTTT. Protein sequence: CASSYGQNTEAFF. V usage is TRBV6-6 and J usage is TRBJ1-1; weak D call: TRBD1 (5 bases). V was trimmed by 2 bases and J by 1 base, leaving 5 bases between them. Germline V CDR1 and CDR2: MNHNY, SVGAGI (reference sequence). The CDR3 has 13 residues.

J is TRBJ1-2 and V is TRBV10-2; TRBD1 agrees at 9 bases. Germline V CDR1 and CDR2: WSHSY, SAAADI. The CDR3 runs 13 residues. The ends lost 6 bases at V and 7 bases at J; junction bases unmatched: 6. The CDR3 DNA reads TGCGCCAGCAGACAGGGGGCGGGTAGTGGCTACACCTTC. This codes for CASRQGAGSGYTF.

The chain carries TRBV28 and TRBJ2-4, with D perhaps matching TRBD1 or TRBD2 (5 bases each). Trimming removed 6 bases from V and 0 bases from J, with 9 bases in between. Germline loops: CDR1 MDHEN, CDR2 SYDVKM. The length of the CDR3 is 14 residues. CDR3 DNA sequence: TGTGCCAGCAGCCCGGGACCAGCCAAAAACATTCAGTACTTC. This gives the protein CASSPGPAKNIQYF. The whole variable domain, remainder taken from reference TRBV28 and TRBJ2-4, is DVKVTQSSRYLVKRTGEKVFLECVQDMDHENMFWYRQDPGLGLRLIYFSYDVKMKEKGDIPEGYSVSREKKERFSLILESASTNQTSMYLCASSPGPAKNIQYFGAGTRLSVL.

The chain recombines TRBV3-1 with TRBJ2-3, with D uncertain. This CDR3 is 14 amino acids long. V was shortened by 3 bases and J by 2 bases, with 9 bases between the two germline ends. The germline V gene has CDR1 LGHDT and CDR2 YNNKEL (reference sequence). The CDR3 reads CASSQTVPTDTQYF. DNA for the CDR3: TGTGCCAGCAGCCAGACCGTTCCCACAGATACGCAGTATTTT.

Remarks on this clonotype: Being one base from a much bigger clone, this may be a read error. V and J are TRBV25-1 and TRBJ2-7; 9 bases map to TRBD2. The CDR3 covers 14 residues. Germline CDR1 and CDR2: MGHDK and SYGVNS. The CDR3 DNA follows: TGTGCCAACAGTACTAGCGGGCTATCCTACGAGCAGTACTTC. Protein: CANSTSGLSYEQYF.

The chain uses TRBV29-1 and TRBJ1-1; D not resolved. Germline V gene data show CDR1 as SQVTM and CDR2 as ANQGSEA. Trimming left V 7 bases short and J 0 bases short, with 3 bases between. There are 10 residues in the CDR3. CDR3 amino acids: CSGLNTEAFF. As DNA, the CDR3 is TGCAGCGGTCTGAACACTGAAGCTTTCTTT.

The rearrangement uses TRBV12-5 and TRBJ2-2; 7 bases line up with TRBD2. The length of the CDR3 is 15 residues. With V trimmed by 3 bases and J by 4 bases, 5 bases remained unmatched. Germline lookup yields CDR1 LGHNT and CDR2 FRNRAP. CDR3 DNA sequence: TGTGCTAGTGGTTTTAGTGCGGGAGTCACCGGGGAGCTGTTTTTT. Its translation: CASGFSAGVTGELFF.

In this sample, this clonotype turned up a few times. This chain connects TRBV7-9 to TRBJ1-2; 9 bases map to TRBD1. J lost 0 bases, V lost 5 bases, and 19 bases had no gene match. The CDR3 loop spans 20 amino acids. From germline, CDR1 is SEHNR and CDR2 FQNEAQ (reference sequence). The CDR3 spells CASSQTRGTGRFSSNYGYTF. The CDR3 DNA is TGTGCCAGCAGCCAAACTCGCGGGACAGGGAGATTCAGCTCTAACTATGGCTACACCTTC.

V and J are TRBV30 and TRBJ2-7; D not resolved. Judging by the DNA end, TRBJ2-5 fits better; the J call may be wrong. Germline assignment: CDR1 GTSNPN and CDR2 SVGIG (reference sequence). The CDR3 is 11 residues long. This CDR3 is CAWSVGETQYF. CDR3 DNA: TGTGCCTGGAGTGTCGGAGAGACCCAGTACTTC.

This clonotype was detected a few times. V gene TRBV29-1 combines with J gene TRBJ2-5; weak D call: TRBD1 (7 bases). Deletions cut 5 bases from V and 4 bases from J, with 11 bases between. The germline CDR1 and CDR2 sequences are SQVTM and ANQGSEA. The CDR3 consists of 12 residues. In DNA, the CDR3 is TGCAGCGTTCGACAGGGAGGAGAGACCCAGTACTTC. It codes for CSVRQGGETQYF.

The chain carries TRBV3-1 and TRBJ2-1; 7 nucleotides match TRBD2. Germline trimming cut 5 bases from V and 4 bases from J; bases unmatched to any gene: 8. Germline-derived CDR1 and CDR2 are LGHDT and YNNKEL (reference sequence). The length of the CDR3 is 15 residues. CDR3 region: CASSKSGTTYNEQFF. DNA for the CDR3: TGTGCCAGCAGCAAAAGCGGGACTACATACAATGAGCAGTTCTTC.

The gene calls are TRBV3-1 and TRBJ1-2, with 8 bases lining up with TRBD1. Germline V gives CDR1 LGHDT, CDR2 YNNKEL (reference sequence). The CDR3 consists of 15 residues. V dropped 1 base and J dropped 8; count of bases not matched to a gene: 9. CDR3 sequence reads: CASSQGEQGVGGYTF. CDR3 nucleotides: TGTGCCAGCAGCCAAGGGGAACAGGGGGTAGGAGGCTACACCTTC.

Of note for this clonotype: The CDR3 carries no conserved terminal phenylalanine or tryptophan, so it likely arises from a read error. The chain links TRBV4-2 to TRBJ2-6, with D perhaps TRBD2 (5 bases). Germline V gives CDR1 LGHNA, CDR2 YNFKEQ. The CDR3 is made up of 16 amino acids. The V end lost 5 bases, the J end lost 2 bases, and 13 bases lay between the germline ends. The CDR3 is CASSKATTTGANVLTC. The CDR3 nucleotides are TGTGCCAGCAGCAAAGCAACGACTACTGGGGCCAACGTCCTGACTTGC.

This clonotype has a handful of counts. The rearrangement uses TRBV4-2 and TRBJ2-3; TRBD2 agrees at 11 bases. This CDR3 comprises 16 residues. Trimming removed 0 bases from V and 3 bases from J; junction bases left unmatched: 2. Germline CDR1 LGHNA, CDR2 YNFKEQ. The CDR3 protein is CASSQDLAGGTDTQYF. CDR3 in DNA: TGTGCCAGCAGCCAAGATTTAGCGGGGGGGACAGATACGCAGTATTTT.

This clonotype was found a few times. The chain's CDR3 is CASSKGSRETQYF. DNA of the CDR3: TGTGCCAGCAGCAAGGGGTCCCGAGAGACCCAGTACTTC. This sequence joins TRBV27 and TRBJ2-5, with D possibly being TRBD1 (5 bases). Per germline, CDR1 MNHEY and CDR2 SMNVEV (reference sequence). CDR3 length: 13 amino acids. Trimming took off 6 bases at V and 4 bases at J, with 12 bases between the two ends.

The CDR3 is CSVVGQGPYEQYF. The CDR3 DNA follows: TGCAGCGTTGTAGGGCAGGGCCCCTACGAGCAGTACTTC. The chain carries TRBV29-1 and TRBJ2-7; possibly TRBD1 for D (5 bases). The CDR3 loop spans 13 amino acids. In germline, CDR1 is SQVTM, CDR2 ANQGSEA. Trimming took off 4 bases at V and 2 bases at J, with 12 bases between the two ends.